Following are 24 T cell receptor beta chains from one sample sequenced in a study of cytomegalovirus exposure and HLA in healthy donors. TCRdb's copy holds only in-frame clones and misses some; the assay was immunoSEQ multiplex PCR. The data contain some 250,000 clones, almost 90% of them singletons. Sequenced: PBMCs. The receptors shown here come from a woman between 18 and 29 years old in good health and CMV-seronegative.

The chain couples TRBV5-1 to TRBJ2-1; 8 positions agree with TRBD1. V shed 4 bases, J shed 4 bases, and the junction held 7 bases outside the gene matches. This CDR3 comprises 15 residues. CDR1 and CDR2 from the germline V gene are SGHRS and YFSETQ. The CDR3 coding sequence is TGCGCCAGCAGCGTCCAGGGGGCTGGATACAATGAGCAGTTCTTC. Its protein product is CASSVQGAGYNEQFF.

The chain combines TRBV5-1 with TRBJ2-7, with 13 positions matching TRBD2. Germline-derived CDR1 and CDR2 are SGHRS and YFSETQ. V was clipped by 4 bases and J by 3 bases; unmatched bases: 7. The CDR3 is made up of 16 amino acids. CDR3 region: CASSPGLAGAIYEQYV. The CDR3 nucleotides read TGCGCCAGCAGCCCCGGACTAGCGGGGGCCATCTACGAGCAGTACGTC.

The table lists this clone with a count of one. The genes are TRBV27 and TRBJ2-2; D is perhaps TRBD1 (6 bases). The CDR3 has 14 amino acids. CDR1 is MNHEY, CDR2 SMNVEV, per germline (reference sequence). V lost 6 bases and J lost 0, with 8 bases in between. Here the CDR3 reads CASRWTANTGELFF. Written as DNA, the CDR3 is TGTGCCAGCAGATGGACAGCGAACACCGGGGAGCTGTTTTTT.

The chain couples TRBV7-8 to TRBJ2-7; 8 nucleotides line up with TRBD1. With 4 bases clipped from V and 7 bases from J, the junction kept 21 bases outside the gene matches. From germline, CDR1 is SGHVS and CDR2 FQNEAQ. The CDR3 is 18 residues long. In DNA form, the CDR3 reads TGTGCCAGCAGCTCCTTGTCCCCCGGACAGGGTATTCTTAGGGAGCAGTACGTC. It codes for CASSSLSPGQGILREQYV.

V usage is TRBV4-3 and J usage is TRBJ2-3, with D possibly matching TRBD1 (5 bases). From germline, CDR1 is LGHNA and CDR2 YSLEER. The CDR3 extends over 16 amino acids. The germline V and J ends were trimmed by 1 base and 6 bases, with 17 bases remaining between them. For the CDR3, the DNA is TGCGCCAGCAGCCAAGGCCAGGGTTCCGTCGCCGATACGCAGTATTTT. Translated, it gives CASSQGQGSVADTQYF.

In this sample, this clone turned up once. The chain has TRBV19 and TRBJ2-7, with TRBD2 as a possible D gene (6 bases). The CDR3 has 18 amino acids. V dropped 3 bases and J dropped 0 bases, with 21 bases sitting between them. Germline V gives CDR1 LNHDA, CDR2 SQIVND (reference sequence). CDR3 residues: CASSMEGYEPKSSYEQYF. The DNA of the CDR3 is TGTGCCAGTAGTATGGAGGGGTACGAGCCTAAGAGCTCCTACGAGCAGTACTTC.

The chain combines TRBV27 with TRBJ1-5; maybe TRBD1 (6 bases). The CDR3 consists of 14 residues. V lost 3 bases, J lost 4 bases, and 10 bases lay in between. Germline CDR1 and CDR2: MNHEY and SMNVEV (reference sequence). This CDR3 is CASSLGHPNQPQHF. The DNA for the CDR3 is TGTGCCAGCAGTTTGGGACACCCAAATCAGCCCCAGCATTTT.

The CDR3 region has the DNA TGCGCCAGCAGCTCAAGAACCGGACTAGCGGGGATGATAGTGTTTGGCACCGGGGAGCTGTTTTTT. It encodes CASSSRTGLAGMIVFGTGELFF. The V gene is TRBV5-1, the J gene TRBJ2-2; 12 bases match TRBD2. Germline loops: CDR1 SGHRS, CDR2 YFSETQ. There are 22 residues in the CDR3. Germline trimming cut 3 bases from V and 4 bases from J; bases unmatched to any gene: 22.

CDR3 nucleotides: TGTGCCAGCAGCTTCGAGCGGGGGAACACCGGGGAGCTGTTTTTT. Protein: CASSFERGNTGELFF. This chain joins TRBV7-8 and TRBJ2-2; 7 positions match TRBD2. CDR1 SGHVS and CDR2 FQNEAQ come from the germline V gene. The CDR3 runs to 15 residues. Losses at the gene ends were 3 bases for V and 1 base for J; bases not matched to a gene: 2.

V is TRBV6-1 and J is TRBJ2-1, with D hard to call. Germline-derived CDR1 and CDR2 are MNHNS and SASEGT. Deletions cut 4 bases from V and 10 bases from J, with 8 bases between. The CDR3 contains 11 residues. Here the CDR3 DNA reads TGTGCCAGCAGTGCAGCCGGGGAGCAGTTCTTC. Its protein is CASSAAGEQFF.

The J gene is TRBJ2-7, the V gene TRBV27; the D is unclear. This CDR3 is 15 amino acids long. The V end lost 0 bases, the J end lost 2 bases, and 11 bases lay between the germline ends. Germline V lookup: CDR1 MNHEY, CDR2 SMNVEV (reference sequence). The CDR3, as DNA: TGTGCCAGCAGTTTATCTGGGCTACTCACCTACGAGCAGTACTTC. Translated, it gives CASSLSGLLTYEQYF.

V gene TRBV7-8 combines with J gene TRBJ1-2; D may be TRBD1 (6 bases). The CDR3 extends over 15 amino acids. V lost 5 bases, J lost 1 base, and 14 bases lay in between. From germline, CDR1 is SGHVS and CDR2 FQNEAQ. The CDR3 region has the DNA TGTGCCAGCAGCATAACAGGGATGGGTAACTATGGCTACACCTTC. Translation: CASSITGMGNYGYTF.

CDR3 sequence: CASSLGDGTANEQYV. The DNA of the CDR3 is TGCGCCAGCAGCTTGGGGGACGGGACAGCTAACGAGCAGTACGTC. The chain combines TRBV5-1 with TRBJ2-7; 7 nucleotides agree with TRBD1. V dropped 0 bases and J dropped 5; count of bases not matched to a gene: 8. Germline loops: CDR1 SGHRS, CDR2 YFSETQ. The CDR3 is 15 residues long.

The rearrangement joins TRBV28 to TRBJ2-1; the match to TRBD1 covers 7 bases. J was trimmed by 12 bases and V by 7 bases; bases with no gene match: 9. The CDR3 contains 12 residues. Germline V lookup: CDR1 MDHEN, CDR2 SYDVKM. The CDR3 reads CASTTTRDRQFF. For the CDR3, the DNA is TGTGCCAGCACCACCACCCGGGACAGGCAGTTCTTC.

This chain links TRBV5-1 with TRBJ2-1, with 7 bases aligning to TRBD1. The CDR3 has 15 residues. V trimming: 1 base; J trimming: 7 bases; junction bases outside the gene matches: 8. Germline CDR1 and CDR2: SGHRS and YFSETQ. DNA for the CDR3: TGCGCCAGCAGCTTGTGGCAGGGGGTAGGTAATGAGCAGTTCTTC. Translated: CASSLWQGVGNEQFF.

The J gene is TRBJ2-2, the V gene TRBV4-1; 9 bases align to TRBD2. CDR1 and CDR2 (germline): MGHRA, YSYEKL. The V gene end was trimmed by 1 base and the J gene end by 5 bases; junction bases not matched to a gene: 8. This CDR3 comprises 17 residues. CDR3 amino acids: CASSQGSWRGGTGELFF. As DNA, the CDR3 is TGCGCCAGCAGCCAAGGATCGTGGCGGGGGGGTACCGGGGAGCTGTTTTTT.

This clone was picked up one time. The chain recombines TRBV4-3 with TRBJ1-1, with TRBD1 matching 10 bases. J was trimmed by 6 bases and V by 0 bases; bases with no gene match: 4. CDR1 and CDR2 (germline): LGHNA, YSLEER. The CDR3 length is 15 residues. In DNA, the CDR3 is TGCGCCAGCAGCCAAGATGGGACAGGGGCTGCTGAAGCTTTCTTT. Protein product: CASSQDGTGAAEAFF.

CDR3 sequence: CASSLGGQASNQPQHF. The CDR3 DNA is TGTGCCAGCAGCTTAGGCGGACAGGCTAGCAATCAGCCCCAGCATTTT. The chain carries TRBV5-6 and TRBJ1-5, with 7 bases lining up with TRBD1. The CDR3 has 16 residues. The ends lost 2 bases at V and 0 bases at J; junction bases unmatched: 5. Germline V CDR1 and CDR2: SGHDT, YYEEEE.

This chain connects TRBV5-4 to TRBJ2-3; 13 bases agree with TRBD2. Germline lookup yields CDR1 SGHNT and CDR2 YYREEE (reference sequence). This CDR3 is 16 amino acids long. V gave up 1 base and J gave up 6 bases; unmatched junction bases: 5. The CDR3 reads CASSLWTSGGVDTQYF. DNA for the CDR3: TGTGCCAGCAGCTTGTGGACTAGCGGGGGAGTTGATACGCAGTATTTT.

The CDR3 sequence is CASSSGTGWYEQYF. The CDR3 region has the DNA TGTGCCAGCAGCTCCGGGACAGGGTGGTACGAGCAGTACTTC. J is TRBJ2-7 and V is TRBV11-2; 9 nucleotides agree with TRBD1. The V segment lost 4 bases and the J segment 4 bases; nucleotides outside the gene matches: 5. Germline V gene data show CDR1 as SGHAT and CDR2 as FQNNGV. The CDR3 sequence is 14 residues long.

The V gene is TRBV30, the J gene TRBJ2-7, with 8 bases that match TRBD2. CDR3 length: 12 residues. After removal of 0 bases from V and 5 bases from J, the junction contained 0 bases not matched to a gene. Germline assignment: CDR1 GTSNPN and CDR2 SVGIG (reference sequence). CDR3 in amino acids: CAWSVSGDEQYF. The DNA of the CDR3 is TGTGCCTGGAGTGTTAGCGGGGACGAGCAGTACTTC.

The chain is built from TRBV13 and TRBJ2-3; TRBD2 matches at 8 bases. Germline loops: CDR1 PRHDT, CDR2 FYEKMQ (reference sequence). Trimming took 5 bases from V and 0 from J; bases not matched to a gene: 4. The CDR3 is 15 amino acids. The CDR3 is CASSILAGSTDTQYF. CDR3 DNA sequence: TGTGCCAGCAGCATATTAGCGGGGAGCACAGATACGCAGTATTTT.

The chain has TRBV27 and TRBJ1-6, with 9 bases that match TRBD1. The CDR3 is 14 residues long. Germline assignment: CDR1 MNHEY and CDR2 SMNVEV (reference sequence). Unmatched junction bases numbered 6, after V lost 7 bases and J lost 8 bases. CDR3 sequence reads: CASMPGQGYSPLHF. CDR3 nucleotides: TGTGCCAGCATGCCGGGACAGGGTTATTCACCCCTCCACTTT.

The V and J genes are TRBV6-5 and TRBJ2-7; the match to TRBD2 covers 12 bases. Germline-derived CDR1 and CDR2 are MNHEY and SVGAGI. Trimming cost V 2 bases and J 2 bases; bases outside gene matches: 1. The CDR3 is 15 residues long. The DNA for the CDR3 is TGTGCCAGCAGTTACCGGACTAGCGGGGCCTACGAGCAGTACTTC. Encoded protein: CASSYRTSGAYEQYF.